The 8 T cell receptor beta chains reported below all come from one sample, sequenced in a study of shared clonotypes between healthy human individuals. Clones were sequenced by immunoSEQ multiplex PCR, and TCRdb holds only the in-frame ones, with some missing. The sample records 450,000 to 500,000 clones, more than 65% being singletons. The sequenced material came from PBMCs. The source of these receptors is a woman in her thirties or forties in good health. Some clones in this sample may be carry-over from other donors' samples.

The count of this clone is one. The gene calls are TRBV14 and TRBJ2-5, with a weak D call TRBD2 (5 bases). This CDR3 region has 17 residues. V gave up 0 bases and J gave up 4 bases, with 18 bases separating them. Germline V CDR1 and CDR2: SGHDN, FVKESK. CDR3 amino acids: CASSQDRGGRGLETQYF. The CDR3 DNA sequence: TGTGCCAGCAGCCAAGACCGGGGTGGACGAGGCTTAGAGACCCAGTACTTC.

The chain links TRBV6-5 to TRBJ2-5; no clear D. The CDR3 extends over 13 amino acids. Germline loops: CDR1 MNHEY, CDR2 SVGAGI. The germline V and J ends were trimmed by 0 bases and 2 bases, with 4 bases remaining between them. This CDR3 reads CASSYSVQETQYF. The CDR3 nucleotides read TGTGCCAGCAGTTACTCGGTTCAAGAGACCCAGTACTTC.

V gene TRBV4-3 combines with J gene TRBJ2-5, with D perhaps given as TRBD1 or TRBD2 (5 bases each). Germline CDR1 and CDR2: LGHNA and YSLEER. Trimming removed 0 bases from V and 1 base from J, with 12 bases in between. The CDR3 spans 16 residues. For the CDR3, the DNA is TGCGCCAGCAGCCAAGATTTTGGGACGGTCCAAGAGACCCAGTACTTC. This codes for CASSQDFGTVQETQYF.

In nucleotides, the CDR3 is TGTGCCAGCAGCTTAGGACAGGGGTACGACACTGAAGCTTTCTTT. It codes for CASSLGQGYDTEAFF. This chain links TRBV7-9 with TRBJ1-1; 8 bases align to TRBD1. Germline V CDR1 and CDR2: SEHNR, FQNEAQ (reference sequence). The length of the CDR3 is 15 residues. V dropped 1 base and J dropped 3; count of bases not matched to a gene: 4.

The chain links TRBV4-1 to TRBJ2-7, with 7 bases lining up with TRBD2. The CDR3 consists of 13 residues. Germline-derived CDR1 and CDR2 are MGHRA and YSYEKL. V trimming: 4 bases; J trimming: 4 bases; junction bases outside the gene matches: 4. CDR3 region: CASSLREEYEQYF. The CDR3 DNA sequence: TGCGCCAGCAGCCTACGGGAGGAGTACGAGCAGTACTTC.

The chain's CDR3 is CASSPGPGNEQFF. The DNA of the CDR3 is TGTGCCAGCAGTCCAGGGCCTGGCAATGAGCAGTTCTTC. The genes are TRBV2 and TRBJ2-1; a possible D gene is TRBD1 (5 bases). Germline V gene sequence: CDR1 SNHLY, CDR2 FYNNEI. V lost 5 bases to trimming and J lost 6 bases, with 11 bases between them. The length of the CDR3 is 13 residues.

As concerns this clone: A far larger clone differs by one base, so this is likely a read error. The chain combines TRBV4-3 with TRBJ2-2; no reliable D call. The germline V gene has CDR1 LGHNA and CDR2 YSLEER. There are 16 residues in the CDR3. Trimming left V 0 bases short and J 0 bases short, with 8 bases between. CDR3 nucleotide sequence: TGCGCCAGCAGCCAAGAAGCGTGCCCGAACACCGGGGAGCTGTTTTTT. It specifies CASSQEACPNTGELFF.

V is TRBV25-1 and J is TRBJ1-5; a weak D match, TRBD1 (5 bases). Germline V gene data show CDR1 as MGHDK and CDR2 as SYGVNS. Trimming shortened V by 3 bases and J by 4 bases, and 13 bases separated the two germline ends. The CDR3 covers 15 residues. In DNA form, the CDR3 reads TGTGCCAGCAGTGATCTCAGGGAGCCGAATCAGCCCCAGCATTTT. Its protein product is CASSDLREPNQPQHF.